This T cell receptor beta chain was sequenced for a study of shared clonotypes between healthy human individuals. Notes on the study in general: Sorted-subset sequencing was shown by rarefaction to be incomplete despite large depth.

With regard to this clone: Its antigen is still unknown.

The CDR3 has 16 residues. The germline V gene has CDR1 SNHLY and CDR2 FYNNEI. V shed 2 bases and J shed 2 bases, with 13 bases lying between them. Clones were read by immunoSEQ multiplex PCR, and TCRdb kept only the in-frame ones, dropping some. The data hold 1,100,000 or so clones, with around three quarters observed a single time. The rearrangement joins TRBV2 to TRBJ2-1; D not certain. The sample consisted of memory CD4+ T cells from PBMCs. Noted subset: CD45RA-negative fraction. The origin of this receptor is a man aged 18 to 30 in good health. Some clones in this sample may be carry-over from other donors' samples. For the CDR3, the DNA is TGTGCCAGCAGTGAAATGGAAGGGAAAACCTACAATGAGCAGTTCTTC. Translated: CASSEMEGKTYNEQFF.